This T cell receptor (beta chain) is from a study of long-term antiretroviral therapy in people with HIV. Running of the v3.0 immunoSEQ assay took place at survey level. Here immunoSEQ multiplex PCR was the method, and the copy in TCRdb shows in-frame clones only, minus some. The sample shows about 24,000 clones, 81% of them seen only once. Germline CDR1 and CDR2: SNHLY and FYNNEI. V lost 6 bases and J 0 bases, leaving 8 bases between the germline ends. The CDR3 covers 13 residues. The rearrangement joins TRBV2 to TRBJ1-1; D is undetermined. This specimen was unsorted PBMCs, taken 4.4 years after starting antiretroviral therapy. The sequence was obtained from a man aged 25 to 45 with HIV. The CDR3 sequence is CASSRTLNTEAFF. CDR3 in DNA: TGTGCCAGCAGCCGGACTTTGAACACTGAAGCTTTCTTT.